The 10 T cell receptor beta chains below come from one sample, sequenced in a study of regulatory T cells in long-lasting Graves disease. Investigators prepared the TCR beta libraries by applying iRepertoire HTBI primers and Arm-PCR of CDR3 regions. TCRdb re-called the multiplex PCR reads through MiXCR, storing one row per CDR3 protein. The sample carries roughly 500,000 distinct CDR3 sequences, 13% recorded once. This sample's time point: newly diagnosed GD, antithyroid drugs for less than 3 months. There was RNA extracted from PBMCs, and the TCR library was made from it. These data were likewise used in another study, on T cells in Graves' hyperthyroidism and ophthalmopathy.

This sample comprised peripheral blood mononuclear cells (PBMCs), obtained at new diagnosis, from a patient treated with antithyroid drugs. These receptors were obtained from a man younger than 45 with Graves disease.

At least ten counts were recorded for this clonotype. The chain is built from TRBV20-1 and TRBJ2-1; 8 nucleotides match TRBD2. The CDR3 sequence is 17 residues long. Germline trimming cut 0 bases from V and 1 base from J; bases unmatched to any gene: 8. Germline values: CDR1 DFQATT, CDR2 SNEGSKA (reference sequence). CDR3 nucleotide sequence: TGCAGTGCTAGAGATTCTAAAGCTAGCGGGTCCTACAATGAGCAGTTCTTC. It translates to CSARDSKASGSYNEQFF.

Written as DNA, the CDR3 is TGTGCCAGCAGTTCCGGCCTTCGTGAAAAACTGTTTTTT. Translated, it gives CASSSGLREKLFF. The chain recombines TRBV28 with TRBJ1-4, with no clear D. V shed 4 bases and J shed 7 bases, with 10 bases lying between them. Germline V gene lookup returns CDR1 MDHEN and CDR2 SYDVKM. The CDR3 length is 13 residues. The full variable domain, completed using reference TRBV28 and TRBJ1-4, is DVKVTQSSRYLVKRTGEKVFLECVQDMDHENMFWYRQDPGLGLRLIYFSYDVKMKEKGDIPEGYSVSREKKERFSLILESASTNQTSMYLCASSSGLREKLFFGSGTQLSVL.

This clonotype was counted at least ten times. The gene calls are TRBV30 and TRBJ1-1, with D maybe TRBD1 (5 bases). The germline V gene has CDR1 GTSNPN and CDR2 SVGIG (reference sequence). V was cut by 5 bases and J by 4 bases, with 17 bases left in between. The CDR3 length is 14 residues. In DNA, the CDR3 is TGTGCCTGGGTACTTGGAGGGGTGGGCACTGAAGCTTTCTTT. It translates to CAWVLGGVGTEAFF.

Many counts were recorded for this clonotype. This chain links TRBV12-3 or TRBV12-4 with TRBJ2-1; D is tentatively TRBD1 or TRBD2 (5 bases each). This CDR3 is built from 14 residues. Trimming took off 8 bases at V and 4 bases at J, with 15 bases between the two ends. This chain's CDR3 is CASSDGTQYNEQFF. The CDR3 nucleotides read TGTGCCAGCTCCGACGGGACGCAGTACAATGAGCAGTTCTTC.

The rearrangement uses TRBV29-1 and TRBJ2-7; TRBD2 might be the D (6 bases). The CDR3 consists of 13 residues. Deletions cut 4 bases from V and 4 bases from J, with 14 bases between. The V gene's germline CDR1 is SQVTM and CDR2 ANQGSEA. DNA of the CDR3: TGCAGCGTTGGGGTACAGGCGGGGTACGAGCAGTACTTC. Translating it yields CSVGVQAGYEQYF.

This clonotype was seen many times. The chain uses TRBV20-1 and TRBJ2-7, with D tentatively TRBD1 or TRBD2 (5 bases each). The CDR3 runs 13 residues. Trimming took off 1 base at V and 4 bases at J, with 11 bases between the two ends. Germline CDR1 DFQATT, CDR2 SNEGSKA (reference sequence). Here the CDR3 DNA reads TGCAGTGCTAGAGCCCCGGGGCAGTACGAGCAGTACTTC. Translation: CSARAPGQYEQYF.

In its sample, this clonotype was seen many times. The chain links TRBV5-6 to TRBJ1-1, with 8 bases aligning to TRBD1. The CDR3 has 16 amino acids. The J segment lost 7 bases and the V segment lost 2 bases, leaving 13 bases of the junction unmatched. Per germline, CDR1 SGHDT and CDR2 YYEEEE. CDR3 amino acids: CASSFSGGELAREAFF. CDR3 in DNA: TGTGCCAGCAGCTTTTCAGGGGGCGAACTCGCCCGTGAAGCTTTCTTT.

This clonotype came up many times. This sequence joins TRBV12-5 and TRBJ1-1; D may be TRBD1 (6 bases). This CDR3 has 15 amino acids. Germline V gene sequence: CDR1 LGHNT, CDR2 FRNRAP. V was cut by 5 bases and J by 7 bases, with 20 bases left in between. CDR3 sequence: CASGSSGGLESEAFF. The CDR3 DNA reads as TGTGCTAGTGGTAGCAGCGGGGGGCTGGAAAGTGAAGCTTTCTTT.

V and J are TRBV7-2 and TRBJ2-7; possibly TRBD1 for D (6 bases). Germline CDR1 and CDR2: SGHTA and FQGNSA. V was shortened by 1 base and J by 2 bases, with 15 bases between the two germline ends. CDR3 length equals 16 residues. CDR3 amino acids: CASSLDGWAGAYEQYF. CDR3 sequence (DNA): TGTGCCAGCAGCTTAGATGGGTGGGCAGGGGCCTACGAGCAGTACTTC.

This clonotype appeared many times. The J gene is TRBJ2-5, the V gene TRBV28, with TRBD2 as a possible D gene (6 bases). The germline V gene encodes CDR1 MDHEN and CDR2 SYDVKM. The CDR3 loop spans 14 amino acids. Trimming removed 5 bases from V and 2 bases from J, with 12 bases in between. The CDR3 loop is CASSAGGRQETQYF. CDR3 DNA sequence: TGTGCCAGCAGTGCCGGAGGGAGGCAAGAGACCCAGTACTTC.